What follows describes a single T cell receptor (beta chain). Its antigen is unidentified. The CDR3 length is 19 residues. CDR1 and CDR2 from the germline V gene are LNHDA and SQIVND (reference sequence). V shed 1 base and J 3 bases; nucleotides not matched to a gene: 13. These data belong to a study of beta chain features in type 1 diabetes. Study-wide results and limits: At VDJ recombination sites, type 1 diabetes patients had fewer insertions and more deleted nucleotides.

Since all of the isolated RNA was reverse transcribed, expressed TCRB transcripts were what got sequenced. The table came from immunoSEQ multiplex PCR; TCRdb's copy has only in-frame clones and leaves some out. The sample has 130,000 or so clones; roughly 9.7% are singletons. V is TRBV19 and J is TRBJ2-3; TRBD2 agrees at 10 bases. Sequencing was carried out using central memory CD4+ T cells from blood. This sequence was found in a middle-aged woman in good health. In DNA form, the CDR3 reads TGTGCCAGTAGTATAGCCCTTCGGAGTAGCGGGGGGAAGACAGATACGCAGTATTTT. Translated: CASSIALRSSGGKTDTQYF.